This is a list of T cell receptor beta chains from one sample in a study of blood T cell repertoires in COVID-19. Some clones are missing from TCRdb's copy, which holds only in-frame ones; the method was immunoSEQ multiplex PCR. Altogether fewer than 250,000 clones are present, around nine tenths being singletons, with the ten largest covering under 2%. The sample taken for sequencing was peripheral blood. The receptors come from a woman aged 55-70 years who had recovered from COVID-19. Both conserved end residues are part of each CDR3. The D gene is left open where the match is weak. Clone size is shown for a subset of rows, as once, few, many or a class of expanded clone.

TRBD1	TRBV28	NA	TRBJ2-2	TGTGCCAGCAGTGACCGGGACAGAGCGAACACCGGGGAGCTGTTTTTT	CASSDRDRANTGELFF
NA	TRBV12-3/TRBV12-4	NA	TRBJ2-2	TGTGCCAGCAGTTTCGGGTCCGGGGAGCTGTTTTTT	CASSFGSGELFF
NA	TRBV12-3/TRBV12-4	once	TRBJ1-1	TGTGCCAGCAGCCGTAACAGGGAGACTGAAGCTTTCTTT	CASSRNRETEAFF
NA	TRBV28	NA	TRBJ2-3	TGTGCCAGCAGTTCACTCACAGATACGCAGTATTTT	CASSSLTDTQYF
NA	TRBV7-2	NA	TRBJ2-2	TGTGCCAGCAGACCAGACATGAACACCGGGGAGCTGTTTTTT	CASRPDMNTGELFF
NA	TRBV7-2	NA	TRBJ2-7	TGTGCCAGCAGTCAAGCCCGGGATCTCTCCTACGAGCAGTACTTC	CASSQARDLSYEQYF
TRBD1	TRBV18	NA	TRBJ1-1	TGTGCCAGCTCACCACCCATGACAGGGTTCACTGAAGCTTTCTTT	CASSPPMTGFTEAFF
TRBD1	TRBV6-2/TRBV6-3	NA	TRBJ1-5	TGTGCCAGCAGTTACGCGGGACAGGGGGTTTCAACCAATCAGCCCCAGCATTTT	CASSYAGQGVSTNQPQHF
NA	TRBV7-2	once	TRBJ2-1	TGTGCCAGCAGCGCCACGGGGGGCGCCTACAATGAGCAGTTCTTC	CASSATGGAYNEQFF
NA	TRBV4-1	once	TRBJ2-6	TGCGCCAGCAGCCAGGAACCCGGGGGGCGGATACTCGGGGCCAACGTCCTGACTTTC	CASSQEPGGRILGANVLTF
TRBD1	TRBV4-2	NA	TRBJ2-7	TGTGCCAGCAGCCCTGGGACAGGGGGCGTCTACGAGCAGTACTTC	CASSPGTGGVYEQYF
NA	TRBV6-5	many	TRBJ1-1	TGTGCCAGCAGCTACCGGAGGGGGAACACTGAAGCTTTCTTT	CASSYRRGNTEAFF
TRBD1	TRBV10-3	NA	TRBJ1-2	TGTGCCATCAGGGGGGGGACAGGGAACTATGGCTACACCTTC	CAIRGGTGNYGYTF
TRBD2	TRBV5-4	NA	TRBJ2-7	TGTGCCAGCAGCTTGGGCCTTACTAGCGGGGGGGTCTACGAGCAGTACTTC	CASSLGLTSGGVYEQYF
TRBD1	TRBV10-2	NA	TRBJ2-5	TGCGCCAGCAGTGACCTGGGACAGAAACAAGAGACCCAGTACTTC	CASSDLGQKQETQYF
TRBD1	TRBV4-1	NA	TRBJ2-5	TGCGCCAGCAGACACAGGGGAGTGGAGGAGACCCAGTACTTC	CASRHRGVEETQYF
NA	TRBV7-2	NA	TRBJ2-1	TGTGCCAGCAGCTTTGCCCCAGGCAGAAACAATGAGCAGTTCTTC	CASSFAPGRNNEQFF
NA	TRBV15	NA	TRBJ2-3	TGTGCCACCAGCAGAGATCGGAGGAAGCTCTCCACAGATACGCAGTATTTT	CATSRDRRKLSTDTQYF
TRBD2	TRBV7-2	once	TRBJ2-7	TGTGCCAGCAGCTATAGGGACTACTACGAGCAGTACTTC	CASSYRDYYEQYF
NA	TRBV28	NA	TRBJ2-5	TGTGCCAGCAGTTTGTCGGGGATCGAGACCCAGTACTTC	CASSLSGIETQYF
NA	TRBV5-1	NA	TRBJ2-1	TGCGCCAGCAGCTATGCGGGGCCGAGCTCCTACAATGAGCAGTTCTTC	CASSYAGPSSYNEQFF
NA	TRBV9	few	TRBJ2-1	TGTGCCAGCAGCGTAGGTCCAGGGGAGGGCAATGAGCAGTTCTTC	CASSVGPGEGNEQFF
NA	TRBV11-2	NA	TRBJ2-3	TGTGCCAGCACAGGGGGGACTAGCACAGATACGCAGTATTTT	CASTGGTSTDTQYF
NA	TRBV7-2	once	TRBJ2-7	TGTGCCAGCAGCTTACAGGGGAGCTCCTACGAGCAGTACTTC	CASSLQGSSYEQYF
NA	TRBV4-2	NA	TRBJ1-1	TGTGCCAGCAGCCAAGATGTGAGACAGGAGAACACTGAAGCTTTCTTT	CASSQDVRQENTEAFF
NA	TRBV19	NA	TRBJ2-6	TGTGCCAGTAAGGGGCACTCTGGGGCCAACGTCCTGACTTTC	CASKGHSGANVLTF
NA	TRBV7-2	NA	TRBJ2-2	TGTGCCACCGGCGGGGAAACCTTCACCGGGGAGCTGTTTTTT	CATGGETFTGELFF
TRBD2	TRBV11-3	NA	TRBJ2-1	TGTGCCAGCAGCTTACGCGGGACTAGCGGGGGGGCAGGGAATGAGCAGTTCTTC	CASSLRGTSGGAGNEQFF
TRBD1	TRBV2	few	TRBJ1-4	TGTGCCAGCATTGGGACAGACAGCGAAAAACTGTTTTTT	CASIGTDSEKLFF
TRBD2	TRBV6-5	NA	TRBJ2-2	TGTGCCAGCAGTTACTCGCTAGCGGGGAGGGGGGAGCTGTTTTTT	CASSYSLAGRGELFF
NA	TRBV18	NA	TRBJ1-6	TGTGCCAGCTCATCGACCGGGGAGGTTTCACCCCTCCACTTT	CASSSTGEVSPLHF
NA	TRBV10-3	NA	TRBJ1-2	TGTGCCATCAGTGTCGCAGGCTCTAACTATGGCTACACCTTC	CAISVAGSNYGYTF
NA	TRBV25-1	NA	TRBJ1-1	TGTGCCAGCAGTGCCACAGGTGACACTGAAGCTTTCTTT	CASSATGDTEAFF
NA	TRBV24-1	NA	TRBJ1-1	TGTGCCACCAGTGATAGGAGAGACACTGAAGCTTTCTTT	CATSDRRDTEAFF
NA	TRBV4-1	once	TRBJ1-5	TGCGCCAGCAGCCGGATTCAGGGCAGTCAGCCCCAGCATTTT	CASSRIQGSQPQHF
TRBD1	TRBV12-3/TRBV12-4	NA	TRBJ2-5	TGTGCCAGCAGTCCCGACAGGGAAGAGACCCAGTACTTC	CASSPDREETQYF
NA	TRBV6-4	NA	TRBJ2-1	TGTGCCAGCAGCCTGTCGGGGTCCTACAATGAGCAGTTCTTC	CASSLSGSYNEQFF
NA	TRBV5-1	once	TRBJ1-4	TGCGCCAGCAGCTTGGTCGATACTACAGGAGATGAAAAACTGTTTTTT	CASSLVDTTGDEKLFF
TRBD2	TRBV18	NA	TRBJ2-3	TGTGCCAGCTCAGGGGTGCTAGCGGGGGCAGATACGCAGTATTTT	CASSGVLAGADTQYF